A single sample gave rise to the 2 T cell receptor beta chains below, sequenced in a study of cytomegalovirus exposure and HLA in healthy donors. The PCR ran on 60 Vbeta and 13 Jbeta primers. TCRdb's copy holds only in-frame clones and misses some; the assay was immunoSEQ multiplex PCR. The sample includes about 120,000 clones, about 78% of them seen just once. Input material: PBMCs. These receptors came from a woman in her thirties or forties in good health and CMV-seropositive.

This clone was seen a handful of times. This chain links TRBV7-8 with TRBJ2-1; the D gene is possibly TRBD2 (7 bases). Germline V gives CDR1 SGHVS, CDR2 FQNEAQ. V was clipped by 1 base and J by 8 bases, with 21 bases between them. This CDR3 is 17 amino acids long. Here the CDR3 reads CASSLVSSGGSLYEQFF. DNA of the CDR3: TGTGCCAGCAGCTTAGTTAGCTCGGGGGGCTCTCTGTATGAGCAGTTCTTC.

The J gene is TRBJ2-5, the V gene TRBV7-8; 15 bases are shared with TRBD2. Germline trimming cut 5 bases from V and 2 bases from J; bases unmatched to any gene: 6. CDR1 and CDR2 from the germline V gene are SGHVS and FQNEAQ. This CDR3 is 17 amino acids long. The CDR3 sequence: CASSTGLAGGFQETQYF. The CDR3 bases are TGTGCCAGCAGCACGGGACTAGCGGGGGGTTTTCAAGAGACCCAGTACTTC. Looking up the rest from reference TRBV7-8 and TRBJ2-5 gives the full variable domain: GAGVSQSPRYKVAKRGQDVALRCDPISGHVSLFWYQQALGQGPEFLTYFQNEAQLDKSGLPSDRFFAERPEGSVSTLKIQRTQQEDSAVYLCASSTGLAGGFQETQYFGPGTRLLVL.